This TCR beta chain derives from a study of T-cell reconstitution after alpha-beta-depleted transplantation in children. Regarding the study as a whole: T-cell counts and diversity at one year following transplant were attributed mainly to newly produced T cells. As was reported, about two months after transplant, alpha-beta T cells came from several hundred expanded graft clones. The study traced high day-60 TCRbeta diversity in some patients to surviving recipient T cells and thymic progenitors.

Regarding this clonotype: The antigen is undetermined.

The germline V gene has CDR1 KGHSH and CDR2 LQKENI. The V end was cut by 6 bases, the J end by 1 base, with 15 bases between. This CDR3 spans 15 amino acids. Unique molecular identifiers were incorporated during preparation of the TCRbeta library. TCRdb independently ran MiXCR on the PCR reads; one entry per CDR3 protein. Of about 980,000 distinct CDR3 sequences in the sample, 25% to 35% were seen once. This TCR was recovered from a boy younger than two who had a stem cell transplant for SCID, so the T cells may come from the graft donor. Sequencing used PBMCs, mostly from graft donor cells, obtained 360 days after TCRalphabeta/CD19-depleted stem cell transplant. The chain employs TRBV18 and TRBJ1-1; no firm D call. The CDR3 here is CASSPALPGNTEAFF. DNA of the CDR3: TGTGCCAGCTCGCCAGCCCTCCCAGGGAACACTGAAGCTTTCTTT.